This T cell receptor (beta chain) derives from a study of CD8+ T cells in alopecia areata. Broader study findings: Clonality exceeded that of normal scalp in lesional scalp, most notably in alopecia totalis/universalis.

As the sequencing template, cDNA was produced by extracting RNA and reverse transcribing it. TCRdb's copy holds only in-frame clones and misses some; the assay was immunoSEQ multiplex PCR. In the table there are 150,000 or so clones, 47% of which are singletons. For this clone: The antigen remains unidentified.

Germline V gene data show CDR1 as SGHTA and CDR2 as FQGNSA. The CDR3 sequence is 15 residues long. The V and J ends lost 4 bases and 6 bases, in that order; junction bases with no gene match: 5. Punch biopsies of lesional scalp, plus peripheral blood, were taken from alopecia areata patients. The authors sorted CD4+ and CD8+ T cells from PBMCs. The TCR originated in a human donor with alopecia areata. Sequencing was performed on CD4+ T cells sorted from blood. The chain uses TRBV7-2 and TRBJ2-1; 11 positions match TRBD2. The CDR3 is CASSSGSGRANEQFF. The CDR3 nucleotides are TGTGCCAGCAGCTCAGGTAGCGGGAGGGCCAATGAGCAGTTCTTC.